What follows describes a single T cell receptor (beta chain). The antigen it binds to is not known. Base qualities were left out, and no much larger clone turns up one base away. These data are taken from a study of T cells in lung cancer brain metastases (dated by TCRdb to the late 2010s). With respect to the entire study: Of the roughly 21 patients, more than 15 had a history of tobacco use, with a median of approximately 40 pack-years. About 90% of the 20 patients received no interval therapy between primary and metastasis resection. The median interval between acquisition of the primary specimen and acquisition of the brain metastasis specimen was 348 days. The study compared TCR beta CDR3 repertoires of fully resected primary non-small cell lung cancers with those of paired brain metastases. A cohort of some 20 patients was included, from whom approximately 40 specimens were contributed, with one primary lung lesion and one brain metastasis obtained from each patient. Patients had a median age at first diagnosis of 55 to 70 years, with about nine males and about a dozen females. DNA integrity number averaged about 3.8 in both primary and metastatic specimens, with no significant difference between sites.

Patients underwent resection for synchronous oligometastatic disease or delayed recurrence of a solitary brain metastasis. To avoid including cancers other than NSCLC, any patient with a history of multiple malignancies was excluded. Tumor areas were macrodissected from 4 or 5 deparaffinized about 10 um unstained sections, using marked H&E slides as a guide. Every specimen was formalin-fixed and paraffin-embedded (FFPE). The AllPrep DNA/RNA FFPE Kit was used for extraction of genomic DNA. Results the study describes overall, beyond this receptor: The ten most abundant clones made up a significantly larger repertoire fraction in brain metastases than primaries, suggesting clonal expansion. Significantly fewer unique productive clones were found in brain metastases than in paired primaries (median approximately 1,500 versus 4,300). It was not possible to control for the effects of preoperative corticosteroids on T cell infiltration in brain metastases. Most clones were found to be lesion-specific, and limited overlap was observed between paired lesions (mean Morisita index roughly 0.22). Retrieval of the complete infiltrating T cell repertoire may have been prevented by DNA fragmentation in FFPE samples.

The germline V gene (reference sequence) gives CDR1 as MNHNY and CDR2 as SVGAGI. The CDR3 sequence holds 14 residues, the cysteine and phenylalanine included. The sequence is cut down to CDR3 DNA, 42 bases in frame from base 1. V loses 8 bases, J loses 1 base, and the germline ends lie 15 bases apart. Between 2.24 and 4.92 ug genomic DNA was input per sample, with paired samples receiving equal DNA input. TCR beta libraries were constructed in two PCR steps with the immunoSEQ hsTCRbeta Kit, which uses multiplexed V and J gene primers. The pooled libraries, together with positive and negative controls, were sequenced on an Illumina MiSeq running a 100-cycle paired-end protocol. The published analysis was carried out like this. The immunoSEQ vendor processed the raw data into normalized, annotated TCR beta repertoire reports. Richness was counted as unique clones by nucleotide sequence, and total richness was extrapolated with the iChao1 and Efron-Thisted estimators. Pielou's evenness, Simpson's index, top-ten clone proportional abundance, and Morisita overlap index were used to characterize and compare paired lesions. As stored in TCRdb, this immuneACCESS dataset retains in-frame rearrangements with V and J assigned. A fraction of the clones does not appear; measured against another copy, unresolved V genes explain less than half of the discrepancy, and the remainder lacks a known reason. The V and J calls and clone size are taken from that table; D and trimming were inferred from the DNA. Here the sample has about 2,000 clones; more than 85% occur a single time. Over 3.5% of the sample is taken by the ten largest.

The sequence came from a woman in her forties or fifties with non-small cell lung cancer that had spread to the brain. Sequenced input: tumor tissue from a brain metastasis. Per the publication, the cell subset or site label means: paired resected brain metastasis. The sequence joins TRBV6-6 to TRBJ2-7; 6 matching bases give a weak D call of TRBD2. The DNA is TGTGCCAGCGTAGAGGACGGGACTTCCTACGAGCAGTACTTC. Its translation is CASVEDGTSYEQYF.